Listed below are T cell receptor beta chains from one sample, sequenced in a study of CD8+ T cells in alopecia areata. Produced via immunoSEQ multiplex PCR; TCRdb's table is partial and in-frame only. The table lists 200,000 or so clones, over 45% of them singletons. The input for sequencing was CD4+ T cells sorted from blood, taken at week 24, from a patient treated with tofacitinib. The source of these receptors is a human donor with alopecia areata. Each CDR3 is given with its conserved first and last residue. The size field is filled for only some rows; it gives once, few, many or a size class.

TRBJ1-2	TRBV5-1	-	CASSSTYYGYTF
TRBJ2-2	TRBV4-3	-	CASSQEVWTSRTGELFF
TRBJ2-6	TRBV27	-	CASRWVGANVLTF
TRBJ2-5	TRBV30	-	CAWDRGNQETQYF
TRBJ1-2	TRBV15	-	CATSRYLAPGPGRRGYTF
TRBJ2-7	TRBV11-3	few	CASSLSQASYEQYF
TRBJ2-7	TRBV10-3	-	CAISKTSLSPYEQYF
TRBJ2-7	TRBV4-3	-	CASSQSGGLEQYF
TRBJ2-1	TRBV4-3	few	CASSQRGTSGGGRQFF
TRBJ1-2	TRBV4-1	once	CASSLFLGDPRGQPRGHTF
TRBJ2-5	TRBV29-1	-	CSVGIGGQETQYF
TRBJ2-2	TRBV6-7	-	CASSYDQRGGSGELFF
TRBJ2-7	TRBV15	-	CATSRDTAGYEQYF
TRBJ2-7	TRBV29-1	few	CSAIAGGTYEQYF
TRBJ2-7	TRBV7-3	-	CASSSGLAGVDEQYF
TRBJ1-2	TRBV30	-	CAWSEGQGYGYTF
TRBJ2-7	TRBV4-2	few	CASETPWGEQYF
TRBJ1-5	TRBV29-1	-	CSVSWGALGQPQHF
TRBJ1-2	TRBV27	few	CASSPYAGVYGYTF
TRBJ2-7	TRBV29-1	-	CSGGQGYSYEQYF
TRBJ2-7	TRBV6-6	-	CASSSGPYEQYF
TRBJ2-2	TRBV4-1	-	CASSPDRTNTGELFF
TRBJ2-2	TRBV19	-	CASSTQGRNTGELFF
TRBJ2-5	TRBV29-1	few	CSGLQGGVEETQYF
TRBJ2-3	TRBV11-2	-	CASSPPTSTDTQYF
TRBJ2-7	TRBV6-5	-	CASRSRDRGTYEQHF
TRBJ2-1	TRBV7-3	few	CASSLGQLGNEQFF
TRBJ2-5	TRBV5-1	-	CASSPSLGTGGFETQYF
TRBJ2-7	TRBV7-2	few	CASSEGQPSSYEQYF
TRBJ2-1	TRBV7-9	-	CASSLDGGEQFF
TRBJ1-2	TRBV4-2	few	CASSQARGRNYGYTF
TRBJ2-7	TRBV28	few	CASSSRRVEPGQGSHEQYF
TRBJ1-6	TRBV4-3	-	CASSQEITGGSPLHF
TRBJ2-5	TRBV5-1	-	CASSVGQKETQYF
TRBJ2-7	TRBV7-2	-	CASSLVGSGSLFGSGEQYF
TRBJ2-1	TRBV5-1	-	CASSAGSEQFF
TRBJ2-7	TRBV7-2	-	CASSLDILTYEQYF
TRBJ2-6	TRBV27	few	CASSRGGASGANVLTF
TRBJ2-1	TRBV29-1	few	CSAMTSGGDNEQFF
TRBJ1-2	TRBV7-9	few	CASSLASNYGYTF
TRBJ2-1	TRBV19	few	CASSIKLVNEQFF
TRBJ2-1	TRBV9	-	CASSVGFGAGNEQFF
TRBJ1-5	TRBV5-1	few	CASSTMPQGAGQPQHF
TRBJ2-7	TRBV30	-	CAWSNGYEQYF
TRBJ1-2	TRBV6-5	few	CASIGRSRTYGYTF
TRBJ1-2	TRBV5-1	-	CASSLGDGLYGYTF
TRBJ2-6	TRBV5-1	-	CASSAAYSGANVLTF
TRBJ2-1	TRBV28	-	CASSLDNRNYNEQFF
TRBJ2-4	TRBV4-3	few	CASSQEVRNPVGIQYF
TRBJ1-2	TRBV30	once	CAWSLAGTSTGGYTF
TRBJ2-5	TRBV4-3	-	CASSQEDRTSGQYF
TRBJ1-2	TRBV25-1	-	CASRTETNYGYTF
TRBJ2-1	TRBV29-1	-	CSVEGPKNEQFF
TRBJ2-1	TRBV25-1	-	CASRGSGTGGNEQFF
TRBJ2-7	TRBV5-1	-	CASRVVAGGDNEQYF
TRBJ2-2	TRBV7-3	once	CASSQSSGATGELFF
TRBJ2-5	TRBV27	-	CASSLRNRQETQYF
TRBJ2-1	TRBV4-3	-	CASSQRLAGVGNEQFF
TRBJ2-5	TRBV13	once	CASTDGRVRETQYF
TRBJ1-4	TRBV5-4	-	CASRGGATNEKLFF